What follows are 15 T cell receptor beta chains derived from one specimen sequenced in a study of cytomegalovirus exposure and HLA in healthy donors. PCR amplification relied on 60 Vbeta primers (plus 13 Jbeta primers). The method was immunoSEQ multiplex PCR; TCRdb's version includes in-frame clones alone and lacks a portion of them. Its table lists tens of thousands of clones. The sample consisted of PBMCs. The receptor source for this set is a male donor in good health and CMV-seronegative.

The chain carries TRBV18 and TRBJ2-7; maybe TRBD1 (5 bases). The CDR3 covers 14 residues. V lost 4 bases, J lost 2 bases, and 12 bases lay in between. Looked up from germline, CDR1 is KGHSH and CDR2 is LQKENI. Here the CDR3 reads CASSRTINAYEQYF. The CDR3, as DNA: TGTGCCAGCTCACGGACAATCAACGCCTACGAGCAGTACTTC.

CDR3 protein: CASRLNEETQYF. CDR3 DNA: TGTGCCAGCAGATTGAACGAGGAGACCCAGTACTTC. The chain combines TRBV2 with TRBJ2-5; no definite D call. Germline CDR1 SNHLY, CDR2 FYNNEI. This CDR3 region has 12 residues. V shed 6 bases and J shed 5 bases, with 10 bases lying between them.

CDR3 protein: CASSLRLAGVTDTQYF. DNA for the CDR3: TGTGCCAGCAGCTTGAGGCTAGCGGGGGTAACAGATACGCAGTATTTT. This chain links TRBV5-4 with TRBJ2-3; 10 bases are a match to TRBD2. CDR3 length: 16 amino acids. In germline, CDR1 is SGHNT, CDR2 YYREEE (reference sequence). The V gene end was trimmed by 1 base and the J gene end by 3 bases; junction bases not matched to a gene: 5.

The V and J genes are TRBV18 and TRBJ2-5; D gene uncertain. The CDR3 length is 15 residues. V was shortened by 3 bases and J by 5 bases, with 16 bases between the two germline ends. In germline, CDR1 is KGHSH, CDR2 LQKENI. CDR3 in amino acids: CASSPPRGGLETQYF. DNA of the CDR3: TGTGCCAGCTCACCTCCCCGAGGTGGGTTGGAGACCCAGTACTTC. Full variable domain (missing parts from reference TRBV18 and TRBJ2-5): NAGVMQNPRHLVRRRGQEARLRCSPMKGHSHVYWYRQLPEEGLKFMVYLQKENIIDESGMPKERFSAEFPKEGPSILRIQQVVRGDSAAYFCASSPPRGGLETQYFGPGTRLLVL.

The DNA of the CDR3 is TGTGCCAGCAGCGGGGGGACAGGGTTTGTAGCTTTCTTT. Protein: CASSGGTGFVAFF. This chain links TRBV9 with TRBJ1-1; 9 nucleotides match TRBD1. The germline V gene has CDR1 SGDLS and CDR2 YYNGEE. The CDR3 length is 13 residues. J was trimmed by 10 bases and V by 3 bases; bases with no gene match: 7.

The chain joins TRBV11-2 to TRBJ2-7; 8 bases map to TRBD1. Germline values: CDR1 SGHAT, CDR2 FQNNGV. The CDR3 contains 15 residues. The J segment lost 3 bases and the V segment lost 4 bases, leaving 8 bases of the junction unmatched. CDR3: CASSWGTGPFYEQYF. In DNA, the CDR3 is TGTGCCAGCAGCTGGGGGACAGGTCCCTTCTACGAGCAGTACTTC.

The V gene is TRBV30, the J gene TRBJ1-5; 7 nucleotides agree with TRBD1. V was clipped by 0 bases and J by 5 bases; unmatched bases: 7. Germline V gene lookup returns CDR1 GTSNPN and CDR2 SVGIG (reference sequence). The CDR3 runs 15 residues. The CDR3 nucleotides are TGTGCCTGGAGTGTACAGGGGTCAGGGGATCAGCCCCAGCATTTT. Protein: CAWSVQGSGDQPQHF.

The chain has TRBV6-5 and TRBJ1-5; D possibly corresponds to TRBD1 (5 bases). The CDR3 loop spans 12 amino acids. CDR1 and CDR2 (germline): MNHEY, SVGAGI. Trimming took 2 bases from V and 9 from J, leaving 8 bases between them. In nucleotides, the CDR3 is TGTGCCAGCAGTTACGCCGGGGGGCCCCAGCATTTT. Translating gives CASSYAGGPQHF.

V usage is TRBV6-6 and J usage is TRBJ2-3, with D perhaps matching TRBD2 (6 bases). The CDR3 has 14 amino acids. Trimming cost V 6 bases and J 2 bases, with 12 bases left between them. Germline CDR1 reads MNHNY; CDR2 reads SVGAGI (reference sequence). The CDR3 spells CASRRLGDTDTQYF. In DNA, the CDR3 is TGTGCCAGCAGGCGACTAGGGGACACAGATACGCAGTATTTT.

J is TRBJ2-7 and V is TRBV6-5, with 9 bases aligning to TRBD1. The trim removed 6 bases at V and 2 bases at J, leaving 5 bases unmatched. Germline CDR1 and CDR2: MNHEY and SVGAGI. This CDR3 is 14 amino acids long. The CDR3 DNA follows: TGTGCCAGCAGGAACAGGGGGCACGCCTACGAGCAGTACTTC. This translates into CASRNRGHAYEQYF.

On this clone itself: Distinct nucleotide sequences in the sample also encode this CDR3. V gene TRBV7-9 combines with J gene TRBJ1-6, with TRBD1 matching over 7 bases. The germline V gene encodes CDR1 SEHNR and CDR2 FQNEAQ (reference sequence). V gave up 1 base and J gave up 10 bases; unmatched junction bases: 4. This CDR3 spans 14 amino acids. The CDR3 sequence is CASSLEGGSSPLHF. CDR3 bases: TGTGCCAGCAGCTTAGAAGGGGGCAGCTCACCCCTCCACTTT.

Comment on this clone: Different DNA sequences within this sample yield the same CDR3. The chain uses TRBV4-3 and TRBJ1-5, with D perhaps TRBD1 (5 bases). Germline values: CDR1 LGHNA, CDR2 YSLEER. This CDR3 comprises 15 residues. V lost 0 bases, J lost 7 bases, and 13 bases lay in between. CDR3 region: CASSQERGRGQPQHF. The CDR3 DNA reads TGCGCCAGCAGCCAAGAGCGGGGTAGGGGACAGCCCCAGCATTTT.

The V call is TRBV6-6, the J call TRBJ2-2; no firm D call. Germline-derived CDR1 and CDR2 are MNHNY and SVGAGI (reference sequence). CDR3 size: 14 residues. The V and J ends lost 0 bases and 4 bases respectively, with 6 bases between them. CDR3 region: CASSYSTSTGELFF. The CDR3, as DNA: TGTGCCAGCAGTTACTCGACATCCACCGGGGAGCTGTTTTTT.

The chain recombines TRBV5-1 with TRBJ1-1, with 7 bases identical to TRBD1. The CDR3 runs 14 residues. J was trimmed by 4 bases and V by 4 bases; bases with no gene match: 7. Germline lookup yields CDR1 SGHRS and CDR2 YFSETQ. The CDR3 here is CASSATGTSTEAFF. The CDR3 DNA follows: TGCGCCAGCAGCGCGACAGGGACCAGCACTGAAGCTTTCTTT.

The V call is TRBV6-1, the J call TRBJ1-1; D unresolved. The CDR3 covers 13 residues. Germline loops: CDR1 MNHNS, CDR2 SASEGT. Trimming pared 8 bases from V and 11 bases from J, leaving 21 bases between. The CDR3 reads CASLTGSAPVAFF. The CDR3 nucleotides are TGTGCCAGCTTAACGGGTTCGGCTCCGGTCGCTTTCTTT.